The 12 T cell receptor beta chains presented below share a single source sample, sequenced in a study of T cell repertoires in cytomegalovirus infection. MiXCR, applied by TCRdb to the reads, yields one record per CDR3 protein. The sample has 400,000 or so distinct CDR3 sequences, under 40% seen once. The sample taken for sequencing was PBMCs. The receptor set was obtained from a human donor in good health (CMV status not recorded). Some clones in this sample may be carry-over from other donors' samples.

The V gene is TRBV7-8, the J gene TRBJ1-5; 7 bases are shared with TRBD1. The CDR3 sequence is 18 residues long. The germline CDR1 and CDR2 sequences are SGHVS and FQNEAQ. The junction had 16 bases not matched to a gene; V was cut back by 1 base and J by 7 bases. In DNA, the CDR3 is TGTGCCAGCAGCTTAGTTAAGGGCTTGGACAGGAGGAACCAGCCCCAGCATTTT. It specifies CASSLVKGLDRRNQPQHF. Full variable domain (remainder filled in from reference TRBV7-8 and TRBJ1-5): GAGVSQSPRYKVAKRGQDVALRCDPISGHVSLFWYQQALGQGPEFLTYFQNEAQLDKSGLPSDRFFAERPEGSVSTLKIQRTQQEDSAVYLCASSLVKGLDRRNQPQHFGDGTRLSIL.

This CDR3 reads CASSRGQGAGGYGYTF. The DNA for the CDR3 is TGTGCCAGCAGCCGAGGACAGGGGGCTGGGGGCTATGGCTACACCTTC. The V gene is TRBV7-2, the J gene TRBJ1-2, with TRBD1 identical over 11 bases. This CDR3 is 16 amino acids long. V was clipped by 5 bases and J by 4 bases; unmatched bases: 9. Germline CDR1 and CDR2: SGHTA and FQGNSA.

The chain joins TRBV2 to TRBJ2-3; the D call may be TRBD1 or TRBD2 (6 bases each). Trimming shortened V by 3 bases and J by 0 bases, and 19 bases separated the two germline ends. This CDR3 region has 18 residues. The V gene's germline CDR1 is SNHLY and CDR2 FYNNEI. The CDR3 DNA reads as TGTGCCAGCAGTGAGAGGCTGGGGGGCTATACTAGCACAGATACGCAGTATTTT. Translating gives CASSERLGGYTSTDTQYF.

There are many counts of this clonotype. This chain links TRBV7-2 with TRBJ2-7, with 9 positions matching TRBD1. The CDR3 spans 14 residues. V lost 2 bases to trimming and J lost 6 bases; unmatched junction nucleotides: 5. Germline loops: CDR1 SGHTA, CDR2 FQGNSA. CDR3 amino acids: CASSLKRTGAEQYF. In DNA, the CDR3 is TGTGCCAGCAGCTTAAAGAGGACAGGGGCCGAGCAGTACTTC.

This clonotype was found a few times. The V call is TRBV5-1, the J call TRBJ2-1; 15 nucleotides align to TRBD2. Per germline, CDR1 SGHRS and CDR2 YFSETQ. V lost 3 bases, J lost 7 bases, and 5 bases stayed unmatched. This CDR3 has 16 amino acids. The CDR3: CASSWTSGGASNEQFF. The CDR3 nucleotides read TGCGCCAGCAGCTGGACTAGCGGGGGGGCTAGTAATGAGCAGTTCTTC.

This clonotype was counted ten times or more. The CDR3 DNA follows: TGTGCCAGCAGCGTCGCAGGGTCGGGGGGGGCCAGGAATGAGCAGTTCTTC. Protein sequence: CASSVAGSGGARNEQFF. The rearrangement uses TRBV7-2 and TRBJ2-1; TRBD2 agrees at 8 bases. The germline CDR1 and CDR2 sequences are SGHTA and FQGNSA. V gave up 5 bases and J gave up 7 bases; unmatched junction bases: 16. This CDR3 has 17 amino acids.

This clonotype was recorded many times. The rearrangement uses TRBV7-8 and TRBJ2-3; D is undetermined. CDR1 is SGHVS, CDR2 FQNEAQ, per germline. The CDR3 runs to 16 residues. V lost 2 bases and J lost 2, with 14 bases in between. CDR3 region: CASSLTWAGFTDTQYF. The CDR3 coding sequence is TGTGCCAGCAGCTTAACGTGGGCCGGATTCACAGATACGCAGTATTTT.

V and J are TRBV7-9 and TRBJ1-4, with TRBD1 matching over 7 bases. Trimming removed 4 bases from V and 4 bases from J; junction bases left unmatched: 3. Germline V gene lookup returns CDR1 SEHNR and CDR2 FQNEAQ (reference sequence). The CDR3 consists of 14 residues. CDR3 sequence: CASSSGGLNEKLFF. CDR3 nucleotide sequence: TGTGCCAGCAGCTCAGGGGGTCTTAATGAAAAACTGTTTTTT.

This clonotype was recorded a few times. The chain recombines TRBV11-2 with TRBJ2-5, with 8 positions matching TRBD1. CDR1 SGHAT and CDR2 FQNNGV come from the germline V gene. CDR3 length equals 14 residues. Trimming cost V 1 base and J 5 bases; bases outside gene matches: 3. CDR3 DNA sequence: TGTGCCAGCAGCTTAGTCAGGGGGCTTGAGACCCAGTACTTC. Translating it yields CASSLVRGLETQYF.

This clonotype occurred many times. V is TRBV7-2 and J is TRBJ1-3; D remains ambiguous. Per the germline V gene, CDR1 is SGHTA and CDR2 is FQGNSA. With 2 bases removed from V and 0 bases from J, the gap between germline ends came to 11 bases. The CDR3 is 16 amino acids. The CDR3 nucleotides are TGTGCCAGCAGCTTACGGCAGGTATCCTCTGGAAACACCATATATTTT. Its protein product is CASSLRQVSSGNTIYF.

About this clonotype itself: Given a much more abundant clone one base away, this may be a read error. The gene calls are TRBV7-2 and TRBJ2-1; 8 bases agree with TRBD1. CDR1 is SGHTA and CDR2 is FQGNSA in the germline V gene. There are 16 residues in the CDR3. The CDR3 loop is CANSFRLGQVRNEQFF. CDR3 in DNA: TGTGCCAACAGCTTCCGCTTGGGACAGGTCAGAAATGAGCAGTTCTTC. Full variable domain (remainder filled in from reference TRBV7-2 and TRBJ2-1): GAGVSQSPSNKVTEKGKDVELRCDPISGHTALYWYRQSLGQGLEFLIYFQGNSAPDKSGLPSDRFSAERTGGSVSTLTIQRTQQEDSAVYLCANSFRLGQVRNEQFFGPGTRLTVL.

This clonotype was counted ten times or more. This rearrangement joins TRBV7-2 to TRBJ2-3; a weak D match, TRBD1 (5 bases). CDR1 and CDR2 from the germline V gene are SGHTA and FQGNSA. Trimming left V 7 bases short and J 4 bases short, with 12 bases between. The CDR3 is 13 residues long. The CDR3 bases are TGTGCCAGCACCTCCCGACAGCCAGATACGCAGTATTTT. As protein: CASTSRQPDTQYF.